This T cell receptor (beta chain) was retrieved from a study of T cell repertoires in cytomegalovirus infection. Study in general: Indications of both CMV infection and matching HLA type were provided by public TCR beta signatures.

The length of the CDR3 is 15 residues. V was clipped by 2 bases and J by 3 bases; unmatched bases: 3. Looked up from germline, CDR1 is MNHEY and CDR2 is SVGEGT. TCRdb passed the reads through MiXCR, listing each CDR3 protein once. The table includes about 490,000 distinct CDR3 sequences, more than 15% detected once. This clonotype came up a few times. What it binds is not known. Findings and caveats of the study: Frequencies of public TCR beta families were cumulated, and this identified carriers of CMV plus the relevant HLA. Clonotype analysis showed dominance of the ex vivo response by HLA-C-restricted CMV-specific TCR beta clonotypes.

Sequenced material: CD8+ T cells from PBMCs. This receptor was obtained from a human donor in good health (CMV status not recorded). Some clones in this sample may be carry-over from other donors' samples. V usage is TRBV6-2 or TRBV6-3 and J usage is TRBJ2-7; TRBD1 matches 11 bases. CDR3 sequence: CASSYRGQGDYEQYF. The CDR3 DNA is TGTGCCAGCAGTTACAGGGGACAGGGGGACTACGAGCAGTACTTC.